This T cell receptor beta chain was profiled in a study of blood T cell repertoires in COVID-19. V lost 3 bases and J lost 2; bases outside the gene matches: 5. The CDR3 consists of 16 residues. The germline CDR1 and CDR2 sequences are LGHNA and YNFKEQ. The protocol was immunoSEQ multiplex PCR, while the TCRdb copy is restricted to in-frame clones and leaves out a portion. The data hold about 250,000 clones, with approximately 84% observed a single time. Sequenced sample: PBMCs or T cells enriched from blood (not recorded which). The sequence came from a man aged 35-49 years who had recovered from COVID-19. This chain joins TRBV4-2 and TRBJ2-7, with 12 bases matching TRBD2. DNA for the CDR3: TGTGCCAGCAGCCAGGCGGGACTAGCGGGTACCTACGAGCAGTACTTC. Its protein is CASSQAGLAGTYEQYF.